This T cell receptor (delta chain) was profiled in a study of gamma-delta T cells after stem cell transplantation. After removal of 4 bases from V and 2 bases from J, the junction contained 11 bases not matched to a gene. Per the germline V gene, CDR1 is GEAIGNYY and CDR2 is EKD. This CDR3 is 17 amino acids long. TCRdb re-processed the RT-PCR reads via CATT. The sample has thousands of delta-chain clones; 15% to 20% are singletons. Sequencing input: gamma-delta T cells. The receptor was isolated from a human donor. It is not recorded whose cells these are; they may come from a transplant donor. This table probably holds off-target reads from a library built for another chain. This chain connects TRDV2 to TRDJ1; the match to TRDD3 covers 11 bases. The CDR3 here is CACDPVLGDSSTDKLIF. CDR3 sequence (DNA): TGTGCCTGTGATCCCGTACTGGGGGATAGCTCAACCGATAAACTCATCTTT.